These 17 T cell receptor beta chains share one sample of origin, sequenced in a study of cytomegalovirus exposure and HLA in healthy donors. Produced via immunoSEQ multiplex PCR; TCRdb's table is partial and in-frame only. Of 50,000 to 65,000 clones detected, 85% to 95% appear once; the ten largest clones hold more than 6.5%. The sample taken for sequencing was PBMCs. Receptor source: a woman aged 18-30 years in good health and CMV-seropositive.

The chain is built from TRBV19 and TRBJ2-3; no definite D call. V lost 4 bases to trimming and J lost 5 bases, with 7 bases between them. The CDR3 extends over 12 amino acids. CDR1 and CDR2 (germline): LNHDA, SQIVND (reference sequence). The CDR3 region is CASSTRGDTQYF. CDR3 DNA: TGTGCCAGTAGTACAAGAGGAGATACGCAGTATTTT.

This chain connects TRBV6-4 to TRBJ2-1; TRBD2 agrees at 14 bases. The CDR3 consists of 15 residues. J gave up 9 bases and V 2 bases, and 3 bases lay outside the gene matches. CDR1 and CDR2 (germline): MRHNA, SNTAGT. CDR3 region: CASSDGTSGSGEQFF. The CDR3 DNA sequence: TGTGCCAGCAGTGACGGGACTAGCGGGAGCGGTGAGCAGTTCTTC.

A single count supports this clone. V is TRBV29-1 and J is TRBJ2-5; a weak D match, TRBD1 (5 bases). The germline V gene has CDR1 SQVTM and CDR2 ANQGSEA. The CDR3 is made up of 13 amino acids. Trimming took 5 bases from V and 5 from J, leaving 15 bases between them. Here the CDR3 DNA reads TGCAGCGTTCAAAGCCAGGGTCTGGAGACCCAGTACTTC. Amino acids: CSVQSQGLETQYF.

This rearrangement joins TRBV11-2 to TRBJ1-6; D possibly corresponds to TRBD1 (5 bases). With 3 bases removed from V and 5 bases from J, the gap between germline ends came to 14 bases. The CDR3 has 16 residues. In germline, CDR1 is SGHAT, CDR2 FQNNGV. Written as DNA, the CDR3 is TGTGCCAGCAGCTTGAGACAGATCCTAAATAATTCACCCCTCCACTTT. Its translation is CASSLRQILNNSPLHF. Using reference TRBV11-2 and TRBJ1-6 for the parts outside the CDR3, the full variable domain is EAGVAQSPRYKIIEKRQSVAFWCNPISGHATLYWYQQILGQGPKLLIQFQNNGVVDDSQLPKDRFSAERLKGVDSTLKIQPAKLEDSAVYLCASSLRQILNNSPLHFGNGTRLTVT.

V and J are TRBV6-5 and TRBJ1-3, with D possibly being TRBD1 (6 bases). The V end was cut by 7 bases, the J end by 0 bases, with 13 bases between. From germline, CDR1 is MNHEY and CDR2 SVGAGI. The CDR3 extends over 15 amino acids. CDR3 DNA: TGTGCCAGCACCCGGGGGGCCAGCTCTGGAAACACCATATATTTT. Amino acid sequence: CASTRGASSGNTIYF.

The genes are TRBV7-9 and TRBJ1-4, with D possibly matching TRBD1 (6 bases). V was trimmed by 2 bases and J by 7 bases, leaving 17 bases between them. CDR3 length equals 16 residues. CDR1 and CDR2 (germline): SEHNR, FQNEAQ (reference sequence). CDR3 nucleotide sequence: TGTGCCAGCAGCTTACAGCTTACAGGGAGGGGTGAAAAACTGTTTTTT. It is translated as CASSLQLTGRGEKLFF.

The chain couples TRBV7-9 to TRBJ2-3; 11 positions agree with TRBD1. Germline lookup yields CDR1 SEHNR and CDR2 FQNEAQ (reference sequence). This CDR3 region has 16 residues. V lost 5 bases and J lost 5; bases outside the gene matches: 9. The CDR3 spells CASSARTGGAVDTQYF. The DNA for the CDR3 is TGTGCCAGCAGCGCCCGGACAGGGGGCGCAGTAGATACGCAGTATTTT.

The rearrangement links TRBV4-3 to TRBJ2-1, with a tentative D call TRBD1 (5 bases). V was cut by 4 bases and J by 9 bases, with 10 bases left in between. This CDR3 contains 12 residues. Germline V gene data show CDR1 as LGHNA and CDR2 as YSLEER. CDR3 nucleotides: TGCGCCAGCAGCCCCCCAACAGGTGAGCAGTTCTTC. This translates into CASSPPTGEQFF.

The chain recombines TRBV7-3 with TRBJ2-3; 9 positions match TRBD2. This CDR3 region has 16 residues. Germline assignment: CDR1 SGHTA and CDR2 FQGTGA. Losses at the gene ends were 4 bases for V and 5 bases for J; bases not matched to a gene: 10. The CDR3 reads CASSSAGTSYLDTQYF. In nucleotides, the CDR3 is TGTGCCAGCAGCTCCGCCGGGACTAGCTATTTAGATACGCAGTATTTT.

V and J are TRBV18 and TRBJ2-1, with D tentatively TRBD2 (6 bases). Trimming shortened V by 0 bases and J by 6 bases, and 15 bases separated the two germline ends. The CDR3 is made up of 16 amino acids. Germline CDR1 and CDR2: KGHSH and LQKENI. The CDR3 coding sequence is TGTGCCAGCTCACCACCTTTCGACGAGGGAGGCAATGAGCAGTTCTTC. Encoded protein: CASSPPFDEGGNEQFF.

This clone is medium-sized (0.01 to 0.1%) in the sample. The V and J genes are TRBV6-1 and TRBJ2-5; 7 bases are shared with TRBD1. Per germline, CDR1 MNHNS and CDR2 SASEGT. Trimming at V came to 7 bases and at J to 5 bases, leaving 7 bases not matched to a gene. CDR3 length: 13 residues. CDR3 sequence: CASNDRAEETQYF. The CDR3 region has the DNA TGTGCCAGCAATGACAGGGCGGAGGAGACCCAGTACTTC.

The chain uses TRBV10-3 and TRBJ2-3, with D maybe TRBD2 (5 bases). CDR1 is ENHRY and CDR2 is SYGVKD in the germline V gene. This CDR3 has 16 amino acids. Between the trimmed V and J ends, which lost 4 bases and 5 bases, there was a span of 19 bases. The CDR3 region is CAISALASSGIDTQYF. The CDR3 region has the DNA TGTGCCATCAGTGCTTTGGCTAGTTCGGGGATAGATACGCAGTATTTT.

The rearrangement joins TRBV6-5 to TRBJ2-5; the match to TRBD1 covers 9 bases. V lost 4 bases and J lost 13; bases outside the gene matches: 13. CDR1 is MNHEY and CDR2 is SVGAGI in the germline V gene. The CDR3 runs 14 residues. For the CDR3, the DNA is TGTGCCAGCAGTTTGACCGGGACAGGGCTCGATGGGTACTTC. This translates into CASSLTGTGLDGYF.

This clone turned up a few times. The chain is built from TRBV2 and TRBJ2-7; D gene uncertain. The germline V gene has CDR1 SNHLY and CDR2 FYNNEI. Trimming took off 3 bases at V and 7 bases at J, with 10 bases between the two ends. The CDR3 sequence is 12 residues long. For the CDR3, the DNA is TGTGCCAGCAGTGACTTGAGTCTGGAGCAGTACTTC. It yields the protein CASSDLSLEQYF.

The chain links TRBV5-1 to TRBJ2-1, with D perhaps TRBD1 (5 bases). CDR3 size: 15 residues. Germline V gives CDR1 SGHRS, CDR2 YFSETQ. Trimming stripped 4 bases from V and 4 bases from J, with 15 bases between. For the CDR3, the DNA is TGCGCCAGCAGCCTAAGCAGGGTGGTTTACAATGAGCAGTTCTTC. Its protein is CASSLSRVVYNEQFF.

This chain uses TRBV30 with TRBJ2-7, with D possibly matching TRBD2 (5 bases). The CDR3 is made up of 14 amino acids. The germline V and J ends were trimmed by 0 bases and 4 bases, with 13 bases remaining between them. Germline V CDR1 and CDR2: GTSNPN, SVGIG (reference sequence). CDR3 sequence: CAWSVAFGEYEQYF. CDR3 DNA sequence: TGTGCCTGGAGTGTGGCCTTTGGGGAGTACGAGCAGTACTTC.

The chain links TRBV27 to TRBJ1-6, with D perhaps TRBD1 (5 bases). V was pared by 6 bases and J by 6 bases, with 12 bases between. Germline CDR1 MNHEY, CDR2 SMNVEV (reference sequence). The CDR3 covers 14 residues. The CDR3 region is CASRPGLVNSPLHF. The DNA for the CDR3 is TGTGCCAGCAGGCCGGGACTCGTTAATTCACCCCTCCACTTT.